This entry concerns a single TCR beta chain. Its antigen is unknown. Profiled with immunoSEQ multiplex PCR; TCRdb holds only in-frame clones, not every one. The sample lists about 81,000 clones, roughly 89% occurring once. This specimen comes from a study of graft-versus-host responses after intestinal transplantation. Study-level background: Recipients had multivisceral, liver-intestinal, or isolated intestinal transplants. Anti-thymocyte globulin served as induction for all recipients, who then took tacrolimus and steroids for about 3 years. Study-wide findings and caveats: Maximum circulating GvH clone levels tracked with early post-transplant HvG decreases. The marrow of recipients harbored GvH clones, and ileum or blood showed some of them first.

Germline V gene lookup returns CDR1 SNHLY and CDR2 FYNNEI. The CDR3 covers 12 residues. The ends lost 11 bases at V and 2 bases at J; junction bases unmatched: 6. The chain is built from TRBV2 and TRBJ2-7; 7 positions agree with TRBD2. The source is a human donor who received an intestinal transplant. Here the sequenced sample was unstimulated CD4+ T cells sorted from spleen or lymph node cells, taken before intestinal transplant. CDR3 DNA sequence: TGTGCCGGCCAAGGACTAGCCTACGAGCAGTACTTC. This gives the protein CAGQGLAYEQYF.